The 8 T cell receptor beta chains in this list originate from one sample, sequenced in a study of radiotherapy plus CTLA-4 blockade in lung cancer. Some clones are missing from TCRdb's copy, which holds only in-frame ones; the method was immunoSEQ multiplex PCR. The sample has roughly 86,000 clones; roughly four fifths are singletons. The sample consisted of peripheral blood, taken from a patient treated with radiotherapy plus ipilimumab. The receptor set was obtained from a human donor with non-small cell lung cancer who had stable disease on radiotherapy plus ipilimumab.

This clone was recorded only once. This chain's CDR3 is CASSSGAGQRENYGYTF. The DNA of the CDR3 is TGTGCCAGCAGCTCCGGGGCGGGGCAGCGAGAGAACTATGGCTACACCTTC. V gene TRBV11-2 combines with J gene TRBJ1-2; tentatively, D is TRBD1 (5 bases). Germline V gives CDR1 SGHAT, CDR2 FQNNGV. The CDR3 length is 17 residues. Trimming took off 4 bases at V and 2 bases at J, with 20 bases between the two ends.

This clone has only one observation. V is TRBV18 and J is TRBJ2-3; 8 positions match TRBD2. This CDR3 region has 15 residues. V shed 2 bases, J shed 4 bases, and the junction held 5 bases outside the gene matches. Germline V lookup: CDR1 KGHSH, CDR2 LQKENI. CDR3: CASSPAGGASDTQYF. For the CDR3, the DNA is TGTGCCAGCTCACCAGCCGGGGGGGCCTCAGATACGCAGTATTTT.

The chain combines TRBV5-4 with TRBJ2-3; possibly TRBD2 for D (6 bases). The CDR3 runs to 14 residues. Per germline, CDR1 SGHNT and CDR2 YYREEE (reference sequence). The V and J ends lost 2 bases and 4 bases respectively, with 11 bases between them. This CDR3 reads CASSLPASADTQYF. In DNA, the CDR3 is TGTGCCAGCAGCTTACCGGCTAGCGCAGATACGCAGTATTTT.

The chain combines TRBV7-9 with TRBJ2-5; 8 bases align to TRBD2. The CDR3 sequence is 15 residues long. The germline CDR1 and CDR2 sequences are SEHNR and FQNEAQ (reference sequence). V shed 3 bases and J 1 base; nucleotides not matched to a gene: 4. The CDR3 sequence is CASSFSGTSQETQYF. The DNA for the CDR3 is TGTGCCAGCAGCTTTAGCGGGACGAGCCAAGAGACCCAGTACTTC.

V gene TRBV28 combines with J gene TRBJ2-3; weak D call: TRBD1 (7 bases). The germline V gene encodes CDR1 MDHEN and CDR2 SYDVKM. The V end was cut by 9 bases, the J end by 0 bases, with 13 bases between. CDR3 size: 14 residues. Written as DNA, the CDR3 is TGTGCCAGTAACAGGGGACTTAGCACAGATACGCAGTATTTT. Translating gives CASNRGLSTDTQYF.

The J gene is TRBJ2-2, the V gene TRBV7-8; no firm D call. Trimming left V 0 bases short and J 5 bases short, with 7 bases between. CDR1 SGHVS and CDR2 FQNEAQ come from the germline V gene. This CDR3 spans 14 amino acids. CDR3 in amino acids: CASSLAGTTGELFF. The CDR3 nucleotides read TGTGCCAGCAGCTTAGCGGGCACAACCGGGGAGCTGTTTTTT.

This chain links TRBV6-1 with TRBJ1-1; D ambiguous. V was cut by 2 bases and J by 6 bases, with 10 bases left in between. The CDR3 consists of 13 residues. CDR1 is MNHNS, CDR2 SASEGT, per germline. The DNA for the CDR3 is TGTGCCAGCAGTGAAATGTCTCCGCCTGAAGCTTTCTTT. This translates into CASSEMSPPEAFF.

The chain joins TRBV6-1 to TRBJ2-5; D is undetermined. Germline CDR1 MNHNS, CDR2 SASEGT. V was shortened by 2 bases and J by 7 bases, with 14 bases between the two germline ends. This CDR3 has 14 residues. DNA of the CDR3: TGTGCCAGCAGTGAAAGCCCACCAACGACGACCCAGTACTTC. It specifies CASSESPPTTTQYF.